The sequence of this T cell receptor (beta chain) was determined in a study of T-cell reconstitution after alpha-beta-depleted transplantation in children. The TCRbeta library was prepared with unique molecular identifiers. TCRdb passed the PCR reads through MiXCR, listing each CDR3 protein once. Of approximately 420,000 distinct CDR3 sequences listed, about 11% are singletons. The table lists this clonotype with a few counts. The CDR3 extends over 20 amino acids. Per the germline V gene, CDR1 is ENHRY and CDR2 is SYGVKD. V lost 0 bases, J lost 1 base, and 12 bases stayed unmatched. The source of this sequence is a human donor who donated a stem cell graft to a child with acute myeloid leukemia. The chain employs TRBV10-3 and TRBJ2-2; 9 bases fit TRBD2. Material: PBMCs from the stem cell graft donor, obtained from the stem cell graft. Here the CDR3 reads CAISESSASGEGRNTGELFF. The CDR3 DNA follows: TGTGCCATCAGTGAGTCGTCGGCTAGCGGGGAAGGCCGGAACACCGGGGAGCTGTTTTTT.